This TCR beta chain was profiled in a study of cytomegalovirus exposure and HLA in healthy donors (dated by TCRdb to about 2017). Background for the entire study: In an earlier analysis of under 750 of the donors, less than 350 Gb of sequence data and approximately 100 million unique TCR beta sequences from about 190 million T cells were reported. An early release that covered roughly 600 HLA-typed donors contained about 300 gigabases of sequencing data and about 84 million unique TCR sequences. Among the roughly 400 genotyped donors, approximately 76% belonged to the genetic ancestry cluster associated with self-reported Caucasian donors. The aim of the study was to test whether cataloging public T cell receptors could identify signatures of past pathogen exposure. Using immunosequencing, the study profiled T cell repertoires from about 610 subjects and related those repertoires to cytomegalovirus serostatus. Besides the first cohort of 550 to 750 subjects, a separate validation cohort made up of roughly 120 different subjects was used. The study combined high-throughput TCR immunosequencing, statistical association of individual TCRs with disease status, and machine learning to predict cytomegalovirus infection status. To study patterns of TCR occurrence, a later analysis re-analyzed previously published TCR beta repertoires from several hundred donors and added high-resolution HLA genotyping. The later analysis used no new phenotypic data to find candidate immune exposures, relying instead on TCR beta sequences and their occurrence across donors. To decide whether each TCR beta V gene segment behaved as functional or pseudogenic, an earlier analysis of approximately 590 of the donors relied on high-throughput TCR beta sequencing. Donor age, sex, ethnicity and CMV serostatus were collected together with the repertoire data. A later genetic analysis took genome-wide SNP genotypes for about 65% of the roughly 670 donors and used that subset as a discovery cohort. All discovery cohort repertoires had been generated using a single sequencing platform. Class I and class II HLA loci were covered by the typing at four-digit resolution. The number of donors typed differed by locus, with roughly 629-640 for A, B, C, DRB1 and DQB1, around 500 for DQA1, 606 for DPA1, and about 450 for DPB1. Roughly 5 DR-DQ haplotypes were handled as single units for association and clustering because linkage in the cohort was strong. Across around 400 genotyped donors of the cohort, an average of about 240,000 unique TCR beta nucleotide sequences per donor were sequenced, and roughly 20% of those sequences were non-productive.

As concerns this clone: Its antigen remains undetermined. Within one base of it there is no much larger clone, and no base qualities were kept.

The cohort consisted of more than 650 healthy bone marrow donors. Cohort members were all nominally healthy when sampled, although unrecorded immune exposures were likely present. The donor was CMV seropositive and was included in the group of some 290 seropositive cohort members. Every donor gave a peripheral blood sample, and the peripheral blood mononuclear cells from that sample were used for TCR beta sequencing. The Qiagen DNeasy Blood Extraction Kit was used to extract genomic DNA from the blood cell samples. The library was produced with the immunoSEQ multiplex PCR assay. For the multiplex PCR, a mixture combining 60 forward primers for TCR Vbeta segments and 13 reverse primers for TCR Jbeta segments was used. The CDR3 region of rearranged TCR beta genes was amplified from genomic DNA with a multiplex PCR assay. Amplified TCR beta libraries were sequenced as 87-base-pair reads on the Illumina HiSeq System. The authors' analysis ran thus. A later analysis counted tens of millions of unique TCR beta chains across the 700 or so repertoires, and roughly 9.9 million of these chains were shared by at least two donors. Raw reads were error-corrected and collapsed into unique sequences by a nearest-neighbor algorithm in which closely related sequences were merged to remove PCR and sequencing errors. CDR3 sequences were aligned to IMGT reference sequences to assign V, D and J gene segments. Each retained sequence needed at least a six-nucleotide match to both a V gene segment and a J gene segment. A rearrangement counted as productive if the CDR3 had no stop codons and remained in frame with V and J, and every other rearrangement counted as non-productive. Following IMGT convention, CDR3 was defined as the stretch from the second conserved V-encoded cysteine to the conserved J-encoded phenylalanine. Sequences without an unambiguous match to a single V gene segment were excluded from the earlier analysis of several hundred of the donors. In an earlier analysis of approximately 590 of the donors, V segments were called functional above 56.7% productive rearrangements and were called segregating when the between-donor standard deviation exceeded 5%. A statistical classification framework was developed to diagnose cytomegalovirus status using the catalog of TCR beta chain sequences. A later analysis assigned V and J genes by comparing TCR nucleotide sequences with IMGT/GENE-DB human TR gene sequences. In a later analysis, CDR3 sequences and most-parsimonious VDJ recombination scenarios were assigned using the TCRdist pipeline. A later analysis defined each TCR beta chain by its CDR3 amino acid sequence plus V-gene family, and excluded reads lacking a unique V-gene family. To address suspected cross-contamination and a sequencing artifact, a later analysis removed under 600 highly shared, low-generation-probability nucleotide sequences. A later analysis calculated a clonal expansion index for each public chain from normalized within-repertoire ranks of inferred template counts. In a later analysis, generation probabilities were computed with a VDJ recombination model fitted to out-of-frame rearrangements, and the resulting probabilities were checked against IGoR. Hypergeometric tests were used in a later analysis to score TCR-TCR, TCR-HLA and TCR-CMV co-occurrence, with a repertoire-size bias correction applied to the TCR pairs. To estimate false discovery rates, a later analysis permuted the HLA or CMV assignments 20 times. In a later analysis, co-occurring TCRs were grouped using DBSCAN, with TCRdist sequence similarity added in when clustering inside HLA-allele-positive subsets. Co-occurrence clustering excluded repertoires with fewer than 30,000 or more than 120,000 public chains, plus five with anomalous nucleotide sharing. In its TCRdb copy, this immuneACCESS table keeps in-frame sequences only and misses some clones. Where compared with another copy, unresolved V genes explain less than half of these, and the others have no known cause. V and J calls and clone size come straight from that table; D and trimming were deduced from the DNA. The sample yields just over 150,000 clones; roughly 81% were counted once. The biggest ten clones account for more than 2% of the sample.

Broader findings and caveats from the paper: Across donors, most TCR sequences were observed very rarely, whereas some public TCRs were present in many individuals. Broadly in line with IMGT annotations, most TCR beta V segments showed up in productive rearrangements about 87% or about 30% of the time in an earlier analysis of several hundred of the donors. Correlated functional status among segregating V segments might be attributable to linkage disequilibrium, but an unknown experimental factor could not be ruled out. Several of the top co-occurrence clusters appeared to be linked to parvovirus B19, influenza, CMV and Epstein-Barr virus, according to a later analysis. When HLA alleles, especially DR and DQ, strongly co-occurred, TCR associations were difficult to assign to individual alleles. According to a later analysis, most CMV-associated TCR beta chains appeared to be HLA-restricted, and the HLA associations seemed to be driven largely by CMV exposure. In a later analysis, the rate of TCR association differed among HLA loci, with DRB1 alleles having the most associated TCRs and HLA-C alleles having the fewest. A total of 150 to 200 TCR beta chains were listed by the study as associated with cytomegalovirus. An association between a missense DCLRE1C variant and V-gene and J-gene trimming of TCR beta chains was found in a later genetic analysis and replicated in an independent cohort. Because the 87-base-pair reads could not distinguish some IMGT-functional V segments, including TRBV6-2 and TRBV6-3, those segments were excluded. A further reported finding was that TCR beta sequences accurately predicted the HLA-A and HLA-B alleles for most subjects in the first cohort. Only TCR beta chains were sequenced in this cohort, and the absence of alpha or paired-chain data limited detectable features. In vitro tests confirmed that a few of the cytomegalovirus-associated TCR beta chains recognize cytomegalovirus antigens. In both the original and validation cohorts, the classifier was reported to diagnose cytomegalovirus status with high specificity and sensitivity. Because counts were too low, about 17 rarely observed V segments, including chromosome 9 orphons, were excluded from the earlier analysis of around 640 of the donors. In a later analysis, about 17,000 TCR beta sequences were associated with specific HLA alleles at a false discovery rate of 0.05. Presence/absence analyses assumed roughly uniform sequencing depth across donors, an assumption that may not hold. CMV serostatus was the only immune exposure information available for the cohort. The authors suggested that the approach could potentially be extended to other disease states and immunological phenotypes. A cluster of highly shared sequence variants was judged likely to be a technical artifact of the sequencing pipeline. According to a later genetic analysis, donors in an Asian-associated ancestry cluster had fewer N-insertions in productive TCRs than the approximately 710-donor mean. In a later analysis, HLA-associated TCR beta chains were found to be more clonally expanded and to have lower generation probabilities than equally common non-associated chains. Because HLA typing was missing for some donors at each locus, association tests included only the typed subset.

Including cysteine and phenylalanine, the CDR3 has 18 amino acids. Only the CDR3 DNA stays, 54 bases, in frame from base 1. Reading the germline V gene gives CDR1 SGHVS and CDR2 FNYEAQ. Trimming accounts for 5 bases at V and 3 bases at J, while the number of junction bases matched to no gene is 17. The chain is made from TRBV7-6 and TRBJ2-5, with 8 middle bases fitting TRBD2. The sample was PBMCs. This receptor was identified in a man aged 18 to 29 in good health and CMV-seropositive. The CDR3: CASSPSGGRAGVKETQYF. The nucleotide sequence reads as follows: TGTGCCAGCAGCCCGTCGGGGGGTCGAGCGGGAGTTAAAGAGACCCAGTACTTC.